The 28 T cell receptor beta chains below were found in one sample sequenced in a study of blood T cell repertoires in COVID-19. Clones were read by immunoSEQ multiplex PCR, and TCRdb kept only the in-frame ones, dropping some. The table lists approximately 150,000 clones, about 85% of them singletons. The sequenced sample was peripheral blood. The source is a human donor with acute or convalescent COVID-19. The donor label of this sample is uncertain.

The chain employs TRBV24-1 and TRBJ2-5; D is perhaps TRBD2 (5 bases). The ends were cut back, 4 bases at V and 0 bases at J, with 5 bases in the middle. This CDR3 is built from 13 residues. Germline CDR1 reads KGHDR; CDR2 reads SFDVKD. CDR3 in amino acids: CATSETNQETQYF. In nucleotides, the CDR3 is TGTGCCACCAGTGAGACTAACCAAGAGACCCAGTACTTC.

The V call is TRBV6-5, the J call TRBJ2-3; 9 bases fit TRBD1. The CDR3 runs to 16 residues. With 3 bases clipped from V and 11 bases from J, the junction kept 15 bases outside the gene matches. CDR1 is MNHEY, CDR2 SVGAGI, per germline. CDR3 sequence: CASSYYGTGSGVVQYF. CDR3 nucleotides: TGTGCCAGCAGTTATTATGGGACAGGGTCGGGAGTCGTGCAGTATTTT.

The chain joins TRBV19 to TRBJ1-5; unclear D gene. The V gene's germline CDR1 is LNHDA and CDR2 SQIVND (reference sequence). Trimming took 8 bases from V and 5 from J, leaving 16 bases between them. This CDR3 is 14 amino acids long. Here the CDR3 DNA reads TGTGCCAGTGAGGTGCAGCCTTGGTATCAGCCCCAGCATTTT. Protein: CASEVQPWYQPQHF.

This clone was seen more than once but under ten times. V and J are TRBV2 and TRBJ1-1; TRBD1 matches 9 bases. Trimming took 2 bases from V and 5 from J; bases not matched to a gene: 6. The CDR3 is 15 residues long. From germline, CDR1 is SNHLY and CDR2 FYNNEI. CDR3 residues: CASSERGTGTTEAFF. The CDR3 nucleotides are TGTGCCAGCAGTGAACGGGGGACAGGGACAACTGAAGCTTTCTTT.

The chain uses TRBV5-4 and TRBJ2-5, with 9 positions matching TRBD1. There are 14 residues in the CDR3. The junction had 5 bases not matched to a gene; V was cut back by 4 bases and J by 4 bases. The germline CDR1 and CDR2 sequences are SGHNT and YYREEE (reference sequence). The CDR3 nucleotides read TGTGCCAGCAGCATTACAGGGGGCGGAGAGACCCAGTACTTC. Amino acid sequence: CASSITGGGETQYF.

This clone was observed a few times. The chain is built from TRBV9 and TRBJ2-7, with 8 bases identical to TRBD1. Germline values: CDR1 SGDLS, CDR2 YYNGEE. Unmatched junction bases numbered 11, after V lost 4 bases and J lost 5 bases. The CDR3 extends over 15 amino acids. As DNA, the CDR3 is TGTGCCAGCAGCTTTCAGGGGGCGCAGGGAAACGAGCAGTACTTC. This translates into CASSFQGAQGNEQYF.

The count of this clone is one. V gene TRBV18 combines with J gene TRBJ1-5; 9 bases line up with TRBD1. The trim removed 5 bases at V and 9 bases at J, leaving 5 bases unmatched. Germline V lookup: CDR1 KGHSH, CDR2 LQKENI. This CDR3 has 13 residues. CDR3 nucleotide sequence: TGTGCCAGCTCAGTTACAGGGGGCTGGCCCCAGCATTTT. Protein product: CASSVTGGWPQHF.

This clone was seen a handful of times. The CDR3 DNA sequence: TGTGCCATCAGCGGGACAGGGGGAAACACTGAAGCTTTCTTT. This gives the protein CAISGTGGNTEAFF. The chain carries TRBV10-3 and TRBJ1-1; 11 nucleotides match TRBD1. Germline V gene lookup returns CDR1 ENHRY and CDR2 SYGVKD. The V and J ends lost 6 bases and 2 bases, in that order; junction bases with no gene match: 2. This CDR3 comprises 14 residues.

The V and J genes are TRBV18 and TRBJ1-3; TRBD1 aligns across 7 bases. The CDR3 covers 15 residues. V trimming: 6 bases; J trimming: 1 base; junction bases outside the gene matches: 6. Germline lookup yields CDR1 KGHSH and CDR2 LQKENI. The CDR3 DNA follows: TGTGCCAGCTCCAGTCAGGGGGTGTCTGGAAACACCATATATTTT. This sequence encodes CASSSQGVSGNTIYF. Looking up the rest from reference TRBV18 and TRBJ1-3 gives the full variable domain: NAGVMQNPRHLVRRRGQEARLRCSPMKGHSHVYWYRQLPEEGLKFMVYLQKENIIDESGMPKERFSAEFPKEGPSILRIQQVVRGDSAAYFCASSSQGVSGNTIYFGEGSWLTVV.

The chain has TRBV24-1 and TRBJ1-4; D gene ambiguous. The germline V gene has CDR1 KGHDR and CDR2 SFDVKD. This CDR3 has 15 residues. The V end was cut by 3 bases, the J end by 8 bases, with 15 bases between. CDR3 protein: CATSDNTATGEKLFF. The CDR3, as DNA: TGTGCCACCAGTGATAATACGGCCACGGGGGAAAAACTGTTTTTT.

V is TRBV29-1 and J is TRBJ2-1; 12 nucleotides line up with TRBD2. J was trimmed by 7 bases and V by 5 bases; bases with no gene match: 9. This CDR3 contains 15 residues. Germline assignment: CDR1 SQVTM and CDR2 ANQGSEA. The CDR3 nucleotides are TGCAGCGTTCTTTTACTAGCGGGGGGTAGGAATGAGCAGTTCTTC. This translates into CSVLLLAGGRNEQFF.

The chain recombines TRBV5-8 with TRBJ2-5; the match to TRBD1 covers 7 bases. Trimming at V came to 4 bases and at J to 7 bases, leaving 10 bases not matched to a gene. The germline V gene encodes CDR1 SGHTS and CDR2 YDEGEE. The CDR3 covers 14 residues. CDR3 DNA: TGTGCCAGCAGCAGGGACAGCCTTTCGGGGACCCAGTACTTC. Its translation is CASSRDSLSGTQYF.

The DNA of the CDR3 is TGTGCCATCAGTGCACCCTTGAGGGCCGATGAGCAGTTCTTC. Translated: CAISAPLRADEQFF. The V call is TRBV10-3, the J call TRBJ2-1; D might be TRBD2 (5 bases). Trimming shortened V by 4 bases and J by 8 bases, and 15 bases separated the two germline ends. The CDR3 loop spans 14 amino acids. Germline lookup yields CDR1 ENHRY and CDR2 SYGVKD.

V and J are TRBV7-6 and TRBJ2-2; perhaps TRBD2 as D (7 bases). V lost 1 base and J lost 3, with 15 bases in between. Germline CDR1 is SGHVS and CDR2 is FNYEAQ. This CDR3 spans 17 amino acids. The DNA of the CDR3 is TGTGCCAGCAGCTTAGGGGCACGGGGGGCGCACACCGGGGAGCTGTTTTTT. The encoded protein is CASSLGARGAHTGELFF.

The chain couples TRBV24-1 to TRBJ1-1; a possible D gene is TRBD1 (6 bases). V dropped 7 bases and J dropped 2 bases, with 13 bases sitting between them. Germline CDR1 KGHDR, CDR2 SFDVKD. This CDR3 has 14 amino acids. The CDR3 DNA reads TGTGCCACCAGGTCCCCACAGGGAAACACTGAAGCTTTCTTT. It specifies CATRSPQGNTEAFF.

The chain has TRBV5-6 and TRBJ1-1; a weak D match, TRBD1 (6 bases). The ends were cut back, 2 bases at V and 0 bases at J, with 14 bases in the middle. Germline V CDR1 and CDR2: SGHDT, YYEEEE. This CDR3 spans 16 amino acids. DNA for the CDR3: TGTGCCAGCAGCTTACAGGCCGCAGGGGTGAACACTGAAGCTTTCTTT. It codes for CASSLQAAGVNTEAFF.

The CDR3 DNA is TGTGCCAGCAGCCAGGGCAGAAAGTCCTTTAACTATGGCTACACCTTC. Amino acid sequence: CASSQGRKSFNYGYTF. V is TRBV3-1 (or the pseudogene TRBV3-2) and J is TRBJ1-2; D remains ambiguous. Trimming took 3 bases from V and 1 from J, leaving 15 bases between them. Germline CDR1 is LGHDT and CDR2 is YNNKEL (reference sequence). This CDR3 has 16 residues.

This clone showed up just once. The V and J genes are TRBV6-5 and TRBJ2-1, with 8 nucleotides matching TRBD2. This CDR3 spans 15 amino acids. V was clipped by 4 bases and J by 2 bases; unmatched bases: 4. Germline V gene data show CDR1 as MNHEY and CDR2 as SVGAGI. The DNA for the CDR3 is TGTGCCAGCAGTTTGCGAGCGGGAGCCTACAATGAGCAGTTCTTC. Its translation: CASSLRAGAYNEQFF.

V gene TRBV12-3 or TRBV12-4 combines with J gene TRBJ1-1; D unclear. This CDR3 region has 11 residues. The V gene lost 5 bases and the J gene lost 5 bases, with 6 bases spanning the gap. The CDR3 nucleotides are TGTGCCAGCAGTCGGGGAACTGAAGCTTTCTTT. Its translation is CASSRGTEAFF.

J is TRBJ2-5 and V is TRBV11-2; possible D gene TRBD2, 5 bases. From germline, CDR1 is SGHAT and CDR2 FQNNGV. The CDR3 consists of 12 residues. V was trimmed by 10 bases and J by 1 base, leaving 10 bases between them. CDR3 loop: CATRSVQETQYF. In DNA form, the CDR3 reads TGTGCCACTCGTAGCGTCCAAGAGACCCAGTACTTC.

This clone was found a few times. The J gene is TRBJ1-5, the V gene TRBV7-6; D is possibly TRBD1 (6 bases). The CDR3 covers 15 residues. Germline CDR1 and CDR2: SGHVS and FNYEAQ. V was trimmed by 5 bases and J by 4 bases, leaving 15 bases between them. The CDR3 is CASSAIQGRNQPQHF. In nucleotides, the CDR3 is TGTGCCAGCAGCGCGATACAGGGTAGGAATCAGCCCCAGCATTTT.

This sequence joins TRBV3-1 (or the pseudogene TRBV3-2) and TRBJ1-6; possible D gene TRBD1, 5 bases. The CDR3 runs 14 residues. Trimming left V 1 base short and J 14 bases short, with 15 bases between. CDR1 and CDR2 (germline): LGHDT, YNNKEL (reference sequence). The CDR3 spells CASSQASGTATLHF. CDR3 DNA: TGTGCCAGCAGCCAAGCCTCCGGGACTGCCACCCTCCACTTT.

The count of this clone is one. The genes are TRBV18 and TRBJ1-3, with 8 nucleotides matching TRBD1. This CDR3 contains 17 residues. Per the germline V gene, CDR1 is KGHSH and CDR2 is LQKENI. The V gene end was trimmed by 4 bases and the J gene end by 4 bases; junction bases not matched to a gene: 12. The CDR3 protein is CASSLGQGGSGGNTIYF. CDR3 DNA sequence: TGTGCCAGCTCACTAGGACAGGGTGGATCGGGCGGAAACACCATATATTTT.

The chain has TRBV7-3 and TRBJ1-6; 7 nucleotides line up with TRBD1. Germline CDR1 is SGHTA and CDR2 is FQGTGA. V lost 2 bases and J lost 5; bases outside the gene matches: 3. The CDR3 is made up of 15 amino acids. The CDR3 sequence: CASSLVGTDNSPLHF. In DNA, the CDR3 is TGTGCCAGCAGCTTAGTGGGGACAGATAATTCACCCCTCCACTTT.

The chain combines TRBV4-1 with TRBJ2-6; D may be TRBD1 (6 bases). CDR1 is MGHRA, CDR2 YSYEKL, per germline. V was trimmed by 0 bases and J by 0 bases, leaving 18 bases between them. The CDR3 runs to 20 residues. The DNA of the CDR3 is TGCGCCAGCAGCCAAGATCGAGGGTCGGACAGACACTCTGGGGCCAACGTCCTGACTTTC. This translates into CASSQDRGSDRHSGANVLTF.

This rearrangement joins TRBV28 to TRBJ1-2; 7 nucleotides match TRBD1. The CDR3 covers 14 residues. From germline, CDR1 is MDHEN and CDR2 SYDVKM. V shed 8 bases and J 7 bases; nucleotides not matched to a gene: 13. Here the CDR3 reads CASRQTGRVGGYTF. The CDR3, as DNA: TGTGCCAGCCGGCAGACAGGGCGGGTGGGTGGCTACACCTTC.

This clone was detected once. The CDR3 reads CASSPGLAFDEQFF. CDR3 in DNA: TGTGCCAGCAGCCCGGGACTAGCGTTCGATGAGCAGTTCTTC. The chain couples TRBV4-2 to TRBJ2-1; 10 nucleotides agree with TRBD2. With V trimmed by 4 bases and J by 8 bases, 5 bases remained unmatched. Germline V gene sequence: CDR1 LGHNA, CDR2 YNFKEQ. The CDR3 totals 14 residues.

The V call is TRBV9, the J call TRBJ1-3; D may be TRBD1 (6 bases). The germline gives CDR1 SGDLS, CDR2 YYNGEE. Deletions cut 4 bases from V and 4 bases from J, with 12 bases between. The CDR3 spans 14 residues. The CDR3 nucleotides are TGTGCCAGCAGCCCTACAGGGATCGGAAACACCATATATTTT. Translated, it gives CASSPTGIGNTIYF. The variable domain in full, completed from reference TRBV9 and TRBJ1-3, reads DSGVTQTPKHLITATGQRVTLRCSPRSGDLSVYWYQQSLDQGLQFLIQYYNGEERAKGNILERFSAQQFPDLHSELNLSSLELGDSALYFCASSPTGIGNTIYFGEGSWLTVV.